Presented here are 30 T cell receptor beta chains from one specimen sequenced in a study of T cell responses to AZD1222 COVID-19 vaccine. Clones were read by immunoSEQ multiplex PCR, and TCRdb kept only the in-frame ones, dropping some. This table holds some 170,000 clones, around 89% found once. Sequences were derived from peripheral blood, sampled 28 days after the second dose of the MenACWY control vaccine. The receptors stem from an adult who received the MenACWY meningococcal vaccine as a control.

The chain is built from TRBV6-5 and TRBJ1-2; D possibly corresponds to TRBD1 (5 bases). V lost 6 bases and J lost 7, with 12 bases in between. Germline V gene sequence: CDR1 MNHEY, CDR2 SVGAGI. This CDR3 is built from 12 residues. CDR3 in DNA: TGTGCCAGCAGCTCCTGGCAGGGTGGCTACACCTTC. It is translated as CASSSWQGGYTF.

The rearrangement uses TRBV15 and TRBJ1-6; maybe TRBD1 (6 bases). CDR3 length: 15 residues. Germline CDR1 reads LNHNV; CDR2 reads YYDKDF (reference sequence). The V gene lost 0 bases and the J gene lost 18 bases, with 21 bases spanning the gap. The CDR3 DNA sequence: TGTGCCACCAGCAGAGATCACCGGGACACCGACCCACCCCACTTT. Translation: CATSRDHRDTDPPHF.

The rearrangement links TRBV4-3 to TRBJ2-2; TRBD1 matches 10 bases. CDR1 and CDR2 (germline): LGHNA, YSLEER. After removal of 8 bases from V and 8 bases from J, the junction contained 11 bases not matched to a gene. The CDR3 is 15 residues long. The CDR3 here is CASSDGTGVMGELFF. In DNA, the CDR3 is TGCGCCAGCTCCGACGGGACAGGGGTGATGGGGGAGCTGTTTTTT.

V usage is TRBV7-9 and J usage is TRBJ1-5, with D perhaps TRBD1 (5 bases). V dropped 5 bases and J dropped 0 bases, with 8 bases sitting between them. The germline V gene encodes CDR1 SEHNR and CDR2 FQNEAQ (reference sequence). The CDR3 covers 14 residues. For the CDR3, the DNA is TGTGCCAGCAGCAGACAGTATAGCAATCAGCCCCAGCATTTT. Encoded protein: CASSRQYSNQPQHF. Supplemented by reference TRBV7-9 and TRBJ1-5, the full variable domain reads DTGVSQNPRHKITKRGQNVTFRCDPISEHNRLYWYRQTLGQGPEFLTYFQNEAQLEKSRLLSDRFSAERPKGSFSTLEIQRTEQGDSAMYLCASSRQYSNQPQHFGDGTRLSIL.

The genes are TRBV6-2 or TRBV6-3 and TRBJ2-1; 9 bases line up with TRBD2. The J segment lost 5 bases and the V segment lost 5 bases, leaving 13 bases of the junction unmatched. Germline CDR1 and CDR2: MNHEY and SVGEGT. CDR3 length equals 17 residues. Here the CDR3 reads CASSNNVASGKHNEQFF. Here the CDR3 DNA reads TGTGCCAGCAGTAACAACGTGGCTAGCGGGAAGCACAATGAGCAGTTCTTC.

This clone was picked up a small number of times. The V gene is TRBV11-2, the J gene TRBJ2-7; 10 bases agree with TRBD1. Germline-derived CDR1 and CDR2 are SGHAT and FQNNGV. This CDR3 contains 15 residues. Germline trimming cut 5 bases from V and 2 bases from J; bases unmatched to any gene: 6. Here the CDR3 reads CASSNSGQGTYEQYF. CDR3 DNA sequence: TGTGCCAGCAGCAACTCGGGACAGGGGACCTACGAGCAGTACTTC.

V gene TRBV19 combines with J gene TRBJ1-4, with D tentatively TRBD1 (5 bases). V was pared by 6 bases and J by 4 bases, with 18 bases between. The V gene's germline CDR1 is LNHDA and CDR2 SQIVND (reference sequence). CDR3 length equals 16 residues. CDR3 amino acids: CASSDSQGSLNEKLFF. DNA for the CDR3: TGTGCCAGTAGCGACTCTCAGGGATCCCTTAATGAAAAACTGTTTTTT.

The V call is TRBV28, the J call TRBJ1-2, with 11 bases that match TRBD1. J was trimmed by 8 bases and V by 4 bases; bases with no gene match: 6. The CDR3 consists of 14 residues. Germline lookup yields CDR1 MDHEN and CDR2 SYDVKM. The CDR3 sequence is CASSSRTGGRGYTF. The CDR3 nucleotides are TGTGCCAGCAGTTCGAGGACAGGGGGCCGAGGCTACACCTTC.

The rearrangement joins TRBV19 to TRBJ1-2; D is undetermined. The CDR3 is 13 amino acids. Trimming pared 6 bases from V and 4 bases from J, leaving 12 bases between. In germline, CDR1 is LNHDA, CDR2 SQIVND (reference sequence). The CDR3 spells CASSPDPLYGYTF. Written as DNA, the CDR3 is TGTGCCAGTAGCCCCGACCCCCTCTATGGCTACACCTTC.

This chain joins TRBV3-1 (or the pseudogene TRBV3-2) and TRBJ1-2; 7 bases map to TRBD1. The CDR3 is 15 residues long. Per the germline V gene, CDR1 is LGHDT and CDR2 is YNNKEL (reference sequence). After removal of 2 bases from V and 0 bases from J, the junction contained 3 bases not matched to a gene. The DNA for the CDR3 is TGTGCCAGCAGCCAAATCGGGACAGCTAACTATGGCTACACCTTC. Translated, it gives CASSQIGTANYGYTF.

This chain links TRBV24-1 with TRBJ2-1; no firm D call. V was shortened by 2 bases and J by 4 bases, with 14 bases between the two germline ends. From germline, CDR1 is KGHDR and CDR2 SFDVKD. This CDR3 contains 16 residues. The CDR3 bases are TGTGCCACCAGTGATTCGCTACCGAGATCTTACAATGAGCAGTTCTTC. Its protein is CATSDSLPRSYNEQFF.

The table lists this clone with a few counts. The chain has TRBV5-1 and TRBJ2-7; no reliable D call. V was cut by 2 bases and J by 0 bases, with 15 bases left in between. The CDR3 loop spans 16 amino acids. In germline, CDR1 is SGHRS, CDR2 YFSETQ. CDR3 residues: CASSLLQSSVSYEQYF. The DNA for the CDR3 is TGCGCCAGCAGCTTACTCCAGTCCAGCGTCTCCTACGAGCAGTACTTC.

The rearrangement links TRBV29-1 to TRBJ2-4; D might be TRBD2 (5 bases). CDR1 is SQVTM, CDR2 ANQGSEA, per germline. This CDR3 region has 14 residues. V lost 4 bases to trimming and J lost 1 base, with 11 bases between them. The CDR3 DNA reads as TGCAGCGTTGTTTCCGGGGATGCCAAAAACATTCAGTACTTC. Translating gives CSVVSGDAKNIQYF.

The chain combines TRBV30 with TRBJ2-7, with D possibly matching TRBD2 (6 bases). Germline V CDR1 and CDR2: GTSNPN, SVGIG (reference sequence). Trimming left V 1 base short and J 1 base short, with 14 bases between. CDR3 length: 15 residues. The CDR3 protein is CAWSAARRGSYEQYF. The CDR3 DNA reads TGTGCCTGGAGTGCCGCCCGCCGGGGGTCCTACGAGCAGTACTTC. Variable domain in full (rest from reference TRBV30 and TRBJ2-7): SQTIHQWPATLVQPVGSPLSLECTVEGTSNPNLYWYRQAAGRGLQLLFYSVGIGQISSEVPQNLSASRPQDRQFILSSKKLLLSDSGFYLCAWSAARRGSYEQYFGPGTRLTVT.

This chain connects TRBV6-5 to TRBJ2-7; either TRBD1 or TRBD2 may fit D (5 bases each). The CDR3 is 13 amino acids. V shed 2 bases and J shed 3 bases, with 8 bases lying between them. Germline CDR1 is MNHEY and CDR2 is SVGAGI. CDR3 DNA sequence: TGTGCCAGCAGTTACGGGACGCACTACGAGCAGTACTTC. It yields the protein CASSYGTHYEQYF.

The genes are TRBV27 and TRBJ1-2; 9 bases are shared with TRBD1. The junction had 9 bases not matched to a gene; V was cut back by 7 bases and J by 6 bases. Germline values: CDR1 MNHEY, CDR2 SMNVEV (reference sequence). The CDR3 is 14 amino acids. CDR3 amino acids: CASTDRGRLHGYTF. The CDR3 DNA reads TGTGCCAGCACGGACAGGGGAAGACTTCATGGCTACACCTTC.

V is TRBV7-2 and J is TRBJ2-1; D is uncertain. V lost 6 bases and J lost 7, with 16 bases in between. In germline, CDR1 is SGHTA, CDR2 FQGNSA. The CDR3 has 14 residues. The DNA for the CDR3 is TGTGCCAGCAGTCCTTGGTCCGTCGGGAATGAGCAGTTCTTC. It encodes CASSPWSVGNEQFF. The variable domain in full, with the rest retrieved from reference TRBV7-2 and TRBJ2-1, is GAGVSQSPSNKVTEKGKDVELRCDPISGHTALYWYRQSLGQGLEFLIYFQGNSAPDKSGLPSDRFSAERTGGSVSTLTIQRTQQEDSAVYLCASSPWSVGNEQFFGPGTRLTVL.

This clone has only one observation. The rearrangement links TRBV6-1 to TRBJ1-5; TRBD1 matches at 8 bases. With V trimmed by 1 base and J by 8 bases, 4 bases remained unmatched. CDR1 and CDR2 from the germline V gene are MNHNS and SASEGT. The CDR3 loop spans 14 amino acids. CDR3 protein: CASSEGTGLKPQHF. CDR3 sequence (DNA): TGTGCCAGCAGTGAAGGGACAGGGTTGAAGCCCCAGCATTTT.

CDR3 residues: CASSFGERNEQFF. CDR3 nucleotides: TGTGCCAGCAGCTTCGGGGAAAGGAATGAGCAGTTCTTC. The rearrangement links TRBV11-2 to TRBJ2-1, with D possibly TRBD2 on 5 matching bases. Trimming removed 3 bases from V and 7 bases from J, with 10 bases in between. This CDR3 has 13 amino acids. Per germline, CDR1 SGHAT and CDR2 FQNNGV.

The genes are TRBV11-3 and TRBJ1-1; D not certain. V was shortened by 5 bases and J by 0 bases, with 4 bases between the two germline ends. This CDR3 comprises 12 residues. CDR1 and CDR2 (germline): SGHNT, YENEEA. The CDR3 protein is CASSPMNTEAFF. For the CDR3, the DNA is TGTGCCAGCAGCCCCATGAACACTGAAGCTTTCTTT.

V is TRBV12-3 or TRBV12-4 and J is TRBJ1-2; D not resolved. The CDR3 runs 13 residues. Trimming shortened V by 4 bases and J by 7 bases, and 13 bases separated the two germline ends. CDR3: CASSYRELAGYTF. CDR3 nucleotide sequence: TGTGCCAGCAGTTACCGGGAGCTGGCTGGCTACACCTTC.

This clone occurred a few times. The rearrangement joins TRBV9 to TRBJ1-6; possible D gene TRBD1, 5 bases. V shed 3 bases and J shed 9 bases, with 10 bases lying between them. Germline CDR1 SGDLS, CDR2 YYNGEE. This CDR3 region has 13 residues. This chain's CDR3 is CASSAWGGSPLHF. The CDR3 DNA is TGTGCCAGCAGCGCATGGGGGGGTTCACCCCTCCACTTT.

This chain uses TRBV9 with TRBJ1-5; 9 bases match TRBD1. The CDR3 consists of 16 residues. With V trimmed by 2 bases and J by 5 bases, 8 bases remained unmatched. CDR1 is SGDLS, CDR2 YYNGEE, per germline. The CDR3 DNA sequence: TGTGCCAGCAGCGTGGGACAGGGAGGTTCGCATCAGCCCCAGCATTTT. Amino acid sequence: CASSVGQGGSHQPQHF.

CDR3 in DNA: TGTGCCAGCAGTCAAACCACGGGGGTTGGCTATGGCTACACCTTC. Its protein is CASSQTTGVGYGYTF. This sequence joins TRBV2 and TRBJ1-2, with a weak D call TRBD1 (5 bases). From germline, CDR1 is SNHLY and CDR2 FYNNEI. This CDR3 is 15 amino acids long. V shed 5 bases and J shed 4 bases, with 17 bases lying between them.

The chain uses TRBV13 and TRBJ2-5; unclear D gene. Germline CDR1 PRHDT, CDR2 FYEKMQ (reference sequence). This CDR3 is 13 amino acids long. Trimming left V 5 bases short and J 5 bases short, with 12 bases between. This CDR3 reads CASSPETGETQYF. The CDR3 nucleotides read TGTGCCAGCAGCCCTGAAACTGGGGAGACCCAGTACTTC.

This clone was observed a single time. DNA of the CDR3: TGCGCCAGCAGCTTACAGGGGGCAGGTACCGGGGAGCTGTTTTTT. As protein: CASSLQGAGTGELFF. V usage is TRBV5-1 and J usage is TRBJ2-2, with TRBD1 matching 9 bases. In germline, CDR1 is SGHRS, CDR2 YFSETQ. CDR3 length equals 15 residues. V was clipped by 2 bases and J by 5 bases; unmatched bases: 4.

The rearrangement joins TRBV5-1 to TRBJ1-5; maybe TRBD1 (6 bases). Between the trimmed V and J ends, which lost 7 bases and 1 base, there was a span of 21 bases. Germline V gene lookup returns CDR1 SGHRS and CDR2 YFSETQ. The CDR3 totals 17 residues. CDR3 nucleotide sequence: TGCGCCAGCTCCGCGTCGGGGGGGCCCTACAGCAATCAGCCCCAGCATTTT. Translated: CASSASGGPYSNQPQHF.

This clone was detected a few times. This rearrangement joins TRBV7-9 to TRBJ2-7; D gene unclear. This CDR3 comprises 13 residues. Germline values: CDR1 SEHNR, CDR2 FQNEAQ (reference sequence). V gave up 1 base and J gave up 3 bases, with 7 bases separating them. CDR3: CASSLEDGYEQYF. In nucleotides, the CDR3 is TGTGCCAGCAGCTTAGAGGACGGCTACGAGCAGTACTTC. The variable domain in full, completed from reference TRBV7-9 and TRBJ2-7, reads DTGVSQNPRHKITKRGQNVTFRCDPISEHNRLYWYRQTLGQGPEFLTYFQNEAQLEKSRLLSDRFSAERPKGSFSTLEIQRTEQGDSAMYLCASSLEDGYEQYFGPGTRLTVT.

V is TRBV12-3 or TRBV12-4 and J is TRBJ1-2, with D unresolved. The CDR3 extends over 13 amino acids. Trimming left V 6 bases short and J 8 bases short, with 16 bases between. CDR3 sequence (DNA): TGTGCCAGCAGCCCCGGGCCTCCTATCGGCTACACCTTC. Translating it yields CASSPGPPIGYTF.

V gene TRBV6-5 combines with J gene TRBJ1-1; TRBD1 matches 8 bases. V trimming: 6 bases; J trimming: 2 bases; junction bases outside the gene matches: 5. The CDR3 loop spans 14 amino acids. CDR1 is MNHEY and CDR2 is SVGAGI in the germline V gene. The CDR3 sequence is CASRTGTGNTEAFF. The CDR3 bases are TGTGCCAGCAGAACCGGGACAGGTAACACTGAAGCTTTCTTT.